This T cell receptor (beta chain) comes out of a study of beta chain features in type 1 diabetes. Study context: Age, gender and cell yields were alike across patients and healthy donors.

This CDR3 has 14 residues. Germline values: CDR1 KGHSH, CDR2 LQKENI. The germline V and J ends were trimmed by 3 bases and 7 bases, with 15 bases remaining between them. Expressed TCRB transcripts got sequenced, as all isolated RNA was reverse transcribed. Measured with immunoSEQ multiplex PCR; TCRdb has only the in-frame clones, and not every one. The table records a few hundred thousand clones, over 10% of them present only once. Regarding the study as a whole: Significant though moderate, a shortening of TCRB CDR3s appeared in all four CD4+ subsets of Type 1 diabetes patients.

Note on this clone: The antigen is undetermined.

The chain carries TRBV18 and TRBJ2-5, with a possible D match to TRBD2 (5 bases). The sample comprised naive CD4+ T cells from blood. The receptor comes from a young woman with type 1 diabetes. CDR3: CASSPSAAEGTQYF. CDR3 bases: TGTGCCAGCTCACCTAGCGCGGCCGAGGGGACCCAGTACTTC.